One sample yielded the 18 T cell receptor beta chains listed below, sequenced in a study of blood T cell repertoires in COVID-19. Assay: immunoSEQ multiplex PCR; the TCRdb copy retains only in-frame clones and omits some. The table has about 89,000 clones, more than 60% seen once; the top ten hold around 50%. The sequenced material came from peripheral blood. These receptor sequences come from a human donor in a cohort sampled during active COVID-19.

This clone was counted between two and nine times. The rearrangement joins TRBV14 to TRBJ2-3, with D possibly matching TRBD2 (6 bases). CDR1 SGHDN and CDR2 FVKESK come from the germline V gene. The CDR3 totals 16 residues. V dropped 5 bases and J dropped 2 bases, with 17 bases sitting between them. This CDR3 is CASSYRMAGPTDTQYF. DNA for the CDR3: TGTGCCAGCAGCTATCGGATGGCGGGACCCACAGATACGCAGTATTTT.

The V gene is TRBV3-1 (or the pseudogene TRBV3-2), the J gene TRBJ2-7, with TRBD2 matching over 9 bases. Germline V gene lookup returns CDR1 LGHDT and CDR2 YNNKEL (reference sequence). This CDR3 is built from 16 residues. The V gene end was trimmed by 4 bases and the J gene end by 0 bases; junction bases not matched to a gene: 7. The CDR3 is CASSLTPSGNSYEQYF. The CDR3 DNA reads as TGTGCCAGCAGCCTAACTCCTAGCGGGAACTCCTACGAGCAGTACTTC.

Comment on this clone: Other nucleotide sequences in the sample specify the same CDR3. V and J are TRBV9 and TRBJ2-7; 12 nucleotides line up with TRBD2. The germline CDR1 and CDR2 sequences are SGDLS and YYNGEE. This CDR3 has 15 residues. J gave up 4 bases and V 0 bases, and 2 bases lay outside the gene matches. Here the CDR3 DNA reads TGTGCCAGCAGCGTAGGGCTAGCGGGAGGGTACGAGCAGTACTTC. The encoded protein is CASSVGLAGGYEQYF.

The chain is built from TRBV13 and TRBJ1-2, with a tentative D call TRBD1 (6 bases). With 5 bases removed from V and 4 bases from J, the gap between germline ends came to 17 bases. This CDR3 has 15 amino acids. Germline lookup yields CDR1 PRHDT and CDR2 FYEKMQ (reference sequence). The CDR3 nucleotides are TGTGCCAGCAGCCAGGGGCGGGGGGCAGGCTATGGCTACACCTTC. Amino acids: CASSQGRGAGYGYTF.

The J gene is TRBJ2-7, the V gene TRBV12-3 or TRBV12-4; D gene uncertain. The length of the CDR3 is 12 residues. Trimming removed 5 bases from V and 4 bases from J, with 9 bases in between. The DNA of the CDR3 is TGTGCCAGCAGTGTTGGCCTTTACGAGCAGTACTTC. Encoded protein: CASSVGLYEQYF.

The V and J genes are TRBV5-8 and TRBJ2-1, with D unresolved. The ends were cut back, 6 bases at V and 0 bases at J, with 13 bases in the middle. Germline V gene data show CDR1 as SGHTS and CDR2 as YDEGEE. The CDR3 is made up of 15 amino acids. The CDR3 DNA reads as TGTGCCAGCATAAGTGGCCCGTCCTCCTACAATGAGCAGTTCTTC. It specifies CASISGPSSYNEQFF. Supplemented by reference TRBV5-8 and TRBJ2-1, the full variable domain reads EAGVTQSPTHLIKTRGQQATLRCSPISGHTSVYWYQQALGLGLQFLLWYDEGEERNRGNFPPRFSGRQFPNYSSELNVNALELEDSALYLCASISGPSSYNEQFFGPGTRLTVL.

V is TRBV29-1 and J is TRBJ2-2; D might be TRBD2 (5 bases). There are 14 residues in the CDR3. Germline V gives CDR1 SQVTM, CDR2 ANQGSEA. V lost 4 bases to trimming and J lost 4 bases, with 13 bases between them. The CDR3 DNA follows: TGCAGCGTTGGTAGCGACTCGGGCACCGGGGAGCTGTTTTTT. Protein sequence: CSVGSDSGTGELFF.

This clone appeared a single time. DNA for the CDR3: TGTGCCTGGAGTGTACTCAGGCGTAACTATGGCTACACCTTC. Its translation is CAWSVLRRNYGYTF. The chain uses TRBV30 and TRBJ1-2; D gene uncertain. Germline V lookup: CDR1 GTSNPN, CDR2 SVGIG (reference sequence). V was clipped by 0 bases and J by 1 base, with 9 bases between them. The CDR3 covers 14 residues. Variable domain in full (rest from reference TRBV30 and TRBJ1-2): SQTIHQWPATLVQPVGSPLSLECTVEGTSNPNLYWYRQAAGRGLQLLFYSVGIGQISSEVPQNLSASRPQDRQFILSSKKLLLSDSGFYLCAWSVLRRNYGYTFGSGTRLTVV.

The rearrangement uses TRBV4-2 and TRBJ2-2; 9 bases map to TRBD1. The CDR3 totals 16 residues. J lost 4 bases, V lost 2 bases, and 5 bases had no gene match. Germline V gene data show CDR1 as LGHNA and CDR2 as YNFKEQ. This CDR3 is CASSQWDRVATGELFF. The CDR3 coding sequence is TGTGCCAGCAGCCAATGGGACAGGGTGGCCACCGGGGAGCTGTTTTTT.

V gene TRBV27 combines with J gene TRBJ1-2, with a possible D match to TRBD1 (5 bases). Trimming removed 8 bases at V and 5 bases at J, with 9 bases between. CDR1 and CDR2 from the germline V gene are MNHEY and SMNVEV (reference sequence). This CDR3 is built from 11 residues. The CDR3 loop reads CASGRQYGYTF. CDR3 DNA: TGTGCCAGCGGAAGACAGTATGGCTACACCTTC.

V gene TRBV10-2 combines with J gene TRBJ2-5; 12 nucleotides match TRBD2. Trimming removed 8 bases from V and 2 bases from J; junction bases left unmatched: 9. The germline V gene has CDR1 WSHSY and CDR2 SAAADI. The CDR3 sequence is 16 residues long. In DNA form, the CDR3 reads TGCGCCAGCGGGAGCCTCGGGACTAGCGGGCAAGAGACCCAGTACTTC. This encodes CASGSLGTSGQETQYF.

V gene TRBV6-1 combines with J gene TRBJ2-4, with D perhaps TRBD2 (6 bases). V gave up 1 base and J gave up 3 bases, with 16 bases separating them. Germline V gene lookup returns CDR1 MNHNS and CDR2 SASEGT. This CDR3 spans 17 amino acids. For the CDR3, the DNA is TGTGCCAGCAGTGAAGATTTAAGGGACTCTGGCAAAAACATTCAGTACTTC. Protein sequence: CASSEDLRDSGKNIQYF.

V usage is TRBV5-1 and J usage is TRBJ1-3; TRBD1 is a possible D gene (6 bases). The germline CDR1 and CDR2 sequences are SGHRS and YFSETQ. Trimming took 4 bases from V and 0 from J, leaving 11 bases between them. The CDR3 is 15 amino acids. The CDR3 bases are TGCGCCAGCAGCACCGCAGGGGACTCTGGAAACACCATATATTTT. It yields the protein CASSTAGDSGNTIYF. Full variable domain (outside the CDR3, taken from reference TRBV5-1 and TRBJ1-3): KAGVTQTPRYLIKTRGQQVTLSCSPISGHRSVSWYQQTPGQGLQFLFEYFSETQRNKGNFPGRFSGRQFSNSRSEMNVSTLELGDSALYLCASSTAGDSGNTIYFGEGSWLTVV.

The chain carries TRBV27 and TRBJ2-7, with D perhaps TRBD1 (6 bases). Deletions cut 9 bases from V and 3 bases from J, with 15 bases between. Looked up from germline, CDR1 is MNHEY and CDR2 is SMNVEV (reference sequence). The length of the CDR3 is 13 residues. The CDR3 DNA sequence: TGTGCCAGTCCCGAACGGGACAACTACGAGCAGTACTTC. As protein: CASPERDNYEQYF.

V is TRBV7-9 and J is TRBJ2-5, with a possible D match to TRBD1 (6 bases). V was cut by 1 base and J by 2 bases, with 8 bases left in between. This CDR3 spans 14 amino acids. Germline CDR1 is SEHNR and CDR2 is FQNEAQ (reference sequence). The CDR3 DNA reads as TGTGCCAGCAGCTTAGACAGGGAGCAAGAGACCCAGTACTTC. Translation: CASSLDREQETQYF.

CDR3 sequence (DNA): TGTGCCAGCAGTGACGGAAGGGGAGGTCCAACTGGAAACACCATATATTTT. Amino acids: CASSDGRGGPTGNTIYF. J is TRBJ1-3 and V is TRBV2; the D gene is possibly TRBD1 (5 bases). The V end was cut by 3 bases, the J end by 2 bases, with 17 bases between. CDR3 size: 17 residues. CDR1 is SNHLY and CDR2 is FYNNEI in the germline V gene.

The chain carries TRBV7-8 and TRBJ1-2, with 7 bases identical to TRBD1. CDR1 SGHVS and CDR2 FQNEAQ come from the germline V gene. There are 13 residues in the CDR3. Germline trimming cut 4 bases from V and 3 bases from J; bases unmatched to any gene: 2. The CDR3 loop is CASSSTGYYGYTF. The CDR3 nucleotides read TGTGCCAGCAGCTCGACAGGGTACTATGGCTACACCTTC.

In nucleotides, the CDR3 is TGTGCCAGCAGCGACAATACCGGGGAGCTGTTTTTT. It translates to CASSDNTGELFF. This chain uses TRBV7-3 with TRBJ2-2; D remains ambiguous. Trimming removed 5 bases from V and 5 bases from J, with 6 bases in between. The CDR3 totals 12 residues. Germline values: CDR1 SGHTA, CDR2 FQGTGA. The whole variable domain, remainder taken from reference TRBV7-3 and TRBJ2-2, is GAGVSQTPSNKVTEKGKYVELRCDPISGHTALYWYRQSLGQGPEFLIYFQGTGAADDSGLPNDRFFAVRPEGSVSTLKIQRTERGDSAVYLCASSDNTGELFFGEGSRLTVL.